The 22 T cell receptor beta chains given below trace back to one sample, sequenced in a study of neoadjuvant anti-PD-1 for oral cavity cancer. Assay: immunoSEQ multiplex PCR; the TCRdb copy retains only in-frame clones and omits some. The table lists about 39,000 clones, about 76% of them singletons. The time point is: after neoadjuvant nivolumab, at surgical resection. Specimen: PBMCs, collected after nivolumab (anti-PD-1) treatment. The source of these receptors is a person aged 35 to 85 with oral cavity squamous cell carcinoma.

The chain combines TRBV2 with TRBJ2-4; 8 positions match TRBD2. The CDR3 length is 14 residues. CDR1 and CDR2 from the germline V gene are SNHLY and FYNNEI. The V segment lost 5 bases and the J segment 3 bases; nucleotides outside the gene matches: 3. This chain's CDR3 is CASSLSGDKNIQYF. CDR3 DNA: TGTGCCAGCAGTCTTAGCGGGGACAAAAACATTCAGTACTTC. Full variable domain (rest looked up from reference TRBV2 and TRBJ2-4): EPEVTQTPSHQVTQMGQEVILRCVPISNHLYFYWYRQILGQKVEFLVSFYNNEISEKSEIFDDQFSVERPDGSNFTLKIRSTKLEDSAMYFCASSLSGDKNIQYFGAGTRLSVL.

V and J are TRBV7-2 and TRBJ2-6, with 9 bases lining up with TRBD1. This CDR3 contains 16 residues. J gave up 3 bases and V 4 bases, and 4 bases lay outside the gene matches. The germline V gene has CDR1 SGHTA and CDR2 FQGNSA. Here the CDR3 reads CASSSQGALGANVLTF. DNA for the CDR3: TGTGCCAGCAGCTCACAGGGGGCGCTTGGGGCCAACGTCCTGACTTTC.

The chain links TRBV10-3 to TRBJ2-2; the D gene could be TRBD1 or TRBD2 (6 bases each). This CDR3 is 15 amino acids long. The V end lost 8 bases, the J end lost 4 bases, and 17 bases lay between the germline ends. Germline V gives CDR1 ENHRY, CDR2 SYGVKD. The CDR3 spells CAISRGAVSTGELFF. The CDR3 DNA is TGTGCCATCTCGAGGGGGGCGGTGAGCACCGGGGAGCTGTTTTTT.

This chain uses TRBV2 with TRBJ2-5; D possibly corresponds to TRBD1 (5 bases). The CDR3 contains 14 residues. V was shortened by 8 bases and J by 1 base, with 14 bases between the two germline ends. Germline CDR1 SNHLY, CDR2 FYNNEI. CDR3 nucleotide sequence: TGTGCCAGCTGTTACAGGACGGGCCAAGAGACCCAGTACTTC. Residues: CASCYRTGQETQYF.

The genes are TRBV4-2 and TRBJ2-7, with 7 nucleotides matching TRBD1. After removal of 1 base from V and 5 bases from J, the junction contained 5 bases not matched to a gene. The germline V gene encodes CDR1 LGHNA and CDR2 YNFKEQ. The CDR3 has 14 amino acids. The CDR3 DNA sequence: TGTGCCAGCAGCCAAGTACAGGGGAAGGACGAGCAGTACTTC. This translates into CASSQVQGKDEQYF.

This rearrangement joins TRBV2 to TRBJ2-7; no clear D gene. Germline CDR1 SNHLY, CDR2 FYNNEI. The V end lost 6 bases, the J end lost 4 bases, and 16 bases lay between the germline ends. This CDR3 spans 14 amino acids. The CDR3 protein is CASRAATTAYEQYF. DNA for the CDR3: TGTGCCAGCAGAGCCGCCACCACAGCGTACGAGCAGTACTTC.

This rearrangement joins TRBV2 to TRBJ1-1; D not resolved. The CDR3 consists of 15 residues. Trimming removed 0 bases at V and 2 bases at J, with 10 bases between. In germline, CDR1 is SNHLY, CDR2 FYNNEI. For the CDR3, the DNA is TGTGCCAGCAGTGAAGCTAGGTCCGCCAACACTGAAGCTTTCTTT. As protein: CASSEARSANTEAFF.

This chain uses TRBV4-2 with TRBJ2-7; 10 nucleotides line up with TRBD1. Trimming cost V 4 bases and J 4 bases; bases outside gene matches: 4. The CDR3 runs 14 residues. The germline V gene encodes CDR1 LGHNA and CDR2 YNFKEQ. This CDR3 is CASSLRDRGYEQYF. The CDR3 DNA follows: TGTGCCAGCAGCCTCCGGGACAGGGGATACGAGCAGTACTTC.

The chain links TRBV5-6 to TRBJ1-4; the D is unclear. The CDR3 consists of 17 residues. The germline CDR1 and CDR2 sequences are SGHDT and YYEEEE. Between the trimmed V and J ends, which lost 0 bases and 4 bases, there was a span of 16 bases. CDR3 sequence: CASSLARVTGNNEKLFF. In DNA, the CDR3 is TGTGCCAGCAGCTTGGCCCGGGTAACGGGCAATAATGAAAAACTGTTTTTT.

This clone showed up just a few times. CDR3 nucleotide sequence: TGCAGCGTTACCGGGACAGGGGGCGAAGGCTACACCTTC. Protein: CSVTGTGGEGYTF. The rearrangement uses TRBV29-1 and TRBJ1-2, with TRBD1 identical over 12 bases. Germline values: CDR1 SQVTM, CDR2 ANQGSEA. Trimming at V came to 5 bases and at J to 8 bases, leaving 6 bases not matched to a gene. The CDR3 covers 13 residues.

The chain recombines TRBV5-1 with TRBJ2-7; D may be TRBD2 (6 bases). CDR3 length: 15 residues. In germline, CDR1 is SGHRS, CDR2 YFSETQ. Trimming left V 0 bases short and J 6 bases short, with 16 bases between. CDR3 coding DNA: TGCGCCAGCAGCTTGGAAGCGGCCACCGGGAGCGAGCAGTACTTC. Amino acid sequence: CASSLEAATGSEQYF.

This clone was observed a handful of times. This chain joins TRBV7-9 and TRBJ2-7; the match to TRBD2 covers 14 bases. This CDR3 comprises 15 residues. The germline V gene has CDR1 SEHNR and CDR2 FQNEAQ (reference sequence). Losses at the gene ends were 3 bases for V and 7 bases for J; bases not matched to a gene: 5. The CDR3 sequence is CASSFRGLAGEEQYF. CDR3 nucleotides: TGTGCCAGCAGCTTTCGGGGACTAGCGGGAGAAGAGCAGTACTTC.

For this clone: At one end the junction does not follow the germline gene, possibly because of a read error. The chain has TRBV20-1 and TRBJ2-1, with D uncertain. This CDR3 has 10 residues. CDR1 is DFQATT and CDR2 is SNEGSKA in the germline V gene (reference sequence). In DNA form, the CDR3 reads TGCAGTGCTAAGACCCCGGAGCGGTTCTTC. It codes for CSAKTPERFF.

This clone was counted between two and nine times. CDR3 residues: CASSLGDGYYGYTF. In DNA form, the CDR3 reads TGTGCCAGCAGCTTAGGCGACGGGTACTATGGCTACACCTTC. The V and J genes are TRBV13 and TRBJ1-2; D is unclear. There are 14 residues in the CDR3. Germline lookup yields CDR1 PRHDT and CDR2 FYEKMQ (reference sequence). Deletions cut 0 bases from V and 3 bases from J, with 8 bases between.

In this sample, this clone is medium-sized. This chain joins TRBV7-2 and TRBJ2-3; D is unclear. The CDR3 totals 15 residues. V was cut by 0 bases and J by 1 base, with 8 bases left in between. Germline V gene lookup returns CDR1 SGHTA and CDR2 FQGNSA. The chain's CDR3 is CASSLADPRTDTQYF. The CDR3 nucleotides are TGTGCCAGCAGCTTAGCGGACCCACGCACAGATACGCAGTATTTT.

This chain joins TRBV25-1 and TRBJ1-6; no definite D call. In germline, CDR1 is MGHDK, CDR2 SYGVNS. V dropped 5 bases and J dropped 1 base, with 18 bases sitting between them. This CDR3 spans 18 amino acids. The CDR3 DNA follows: TGTGCCAGCAGTCCCACGGACCCTAGAAGGTCCTATAATTCACCCCTCCACTTT. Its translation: CASSPTDPRRSYNSPLHF.

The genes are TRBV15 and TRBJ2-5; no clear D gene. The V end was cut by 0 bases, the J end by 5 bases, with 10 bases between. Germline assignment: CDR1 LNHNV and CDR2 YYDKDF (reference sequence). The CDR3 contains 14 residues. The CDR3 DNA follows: TGTGCCACCAGCAGAGATAGGGTAGGGGAGACCCAGTACTTC. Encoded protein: CATSRDRVGETQYF.

CDR3 DNA sequence: TGTGCCAGCAGCCCCCTCGGGGACAGGGAGGATACGCAGTATTTT. Its translation: CASSPLGDREDTQYF. The chain links TRBV7-9 to TRBJ2-3; 9 bases line up with TRBD1. CDR1 and CDR2 (germline): SEHNR, FQNEAQ (reference sequence). This CDR3 is built from 15 residues. J lost 6 bases, V lost 5 bases, and 9 bases had no gene match.

CDR3 nucleotide sequence: TGTGCCAGCAGCCTCGGGACAGCTGGAAACACCATATATTTT. Its translation: CASSLGTAGNTIYF. This rearrangement joins TRBV7-8 to TRBJ1-3; the match to TRBD1 covers 7 bases. The V gene's germline CDR1 is SGHVS and CDR2 FQNEAQ. V shed 5 bases and J 2 bases; nucleotides not matched to a gene: 3. The CDR3 is made up of 14 amino acids.

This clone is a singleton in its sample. For the CDR3, the DNA is TGTGCCAGCAGCCCTTCGGGGGCAGGACAGGGCGGCTACACCTTC. It encodes CASSPSGAGQGGYTF. The V gene is TRBV5-4, the J gene TRBJ1-2, with 8 bases that match TRBD1. From germline, CDR1 is SGHNT and CDR2 YYREEE (reference sequence). This CDR3 spans 15 amino acids. With V trimmed by 4 bases and J by 8 bases, 13 bases remained unmatched.

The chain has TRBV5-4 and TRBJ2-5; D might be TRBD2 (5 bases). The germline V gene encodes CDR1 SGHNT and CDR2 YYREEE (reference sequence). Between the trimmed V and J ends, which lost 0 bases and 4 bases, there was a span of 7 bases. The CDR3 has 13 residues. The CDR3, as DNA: TGTGCCAGCAGCTTGGGAGGGAGAGAGACCCAGTACTTC. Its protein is CASSLGGRETQYF.

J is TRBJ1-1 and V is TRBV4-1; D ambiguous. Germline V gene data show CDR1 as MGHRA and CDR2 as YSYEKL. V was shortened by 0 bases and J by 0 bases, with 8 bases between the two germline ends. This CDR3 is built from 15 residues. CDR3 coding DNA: TGCGCCAGCAGCCAAGAGCGGACGCTGAACACTGAAGCTTTCTTT. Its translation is CASSQERTLNTEAFF.